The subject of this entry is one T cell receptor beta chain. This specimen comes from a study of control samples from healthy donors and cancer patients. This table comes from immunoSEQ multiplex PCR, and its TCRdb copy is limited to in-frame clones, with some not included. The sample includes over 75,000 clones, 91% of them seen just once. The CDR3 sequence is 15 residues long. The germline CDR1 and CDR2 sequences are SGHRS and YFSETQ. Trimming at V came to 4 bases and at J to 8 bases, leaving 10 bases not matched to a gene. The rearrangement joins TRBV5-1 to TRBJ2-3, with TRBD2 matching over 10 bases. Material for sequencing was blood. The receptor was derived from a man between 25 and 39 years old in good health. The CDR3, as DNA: TGCGCCAGCAGCGGTAGCGGGAGGAGCATAGGTACGCAGTATTTT. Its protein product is CASSGSGRSIGTQYF. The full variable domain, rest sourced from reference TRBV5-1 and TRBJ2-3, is KAGVTQTPRYLIKTRGQQVTLSCSPISGHRSVSWYQQTPGQGLQFLFEYFSETQRNKGNFPGRFSGRQFSNSRSEMNVSTLELGDSALYLCASSGSGRSIGTQYFGPGTRLTVL.